This TCR beta chain came from a study of T cells in Graves' hyperthyroidism and ophthalmopathy. Study as a whole: Peripheral blood was collected at initial diagnosis, before any treatment.

It was roughly 10 ml of fresh peripheral blood that supplied the PBMCs. This clonotype was observed at least ten times. Its antigen is unknown. V gave up 6 bases and J gave up 0 bases; unmatched junction bases: 3. The germline gives CDR1 SNHLY, CDR2 FYNNEI. The CDR3 runs 14 residues. Study-wide results and limits: Blood samples included most of the expanded thyroid clonotypes exceeding 0.001.

What was amplified from RNA transcripts were TCR beta CDR3 regions. Researchers ran a first-round RT-PCR on the TCR CDR3 using the HTBI primer set. Each CDR3 protein is one row after TCRdb ran MiXCR on the multiplex PCR reads. Here the sample spans fewer than 350,000 distinct CDR3 sequences, roughly 20% being singletons. The rearrangement uses TRBV2 and TRBJ2-3; TRBD1 matches 7 bases. The sample was blood. This receptor was obtained from a woman between 50 and 59 years old with Graves' hyperthyroidism. The CDR3: CASRLTGSTDTQYF. CDR3 in DNA: TGTGCCAGCAGGCTGACAGGGAGCACAGATACGCAGTATTTT.